Included here is one T cell receptor beta chain sequence, with context. Trimming shortened V by 0 bases and J by 5 bases, and 16 bases separated the two germline ends. Germline CDR1 is GTSNPN and CDR2 is SVGIG (reference sequence). The CDR3 loop spans 15 amino acids. This specimen comes from a study of blood T cell repertoires in COVID-19. Sequencing used immunoSEQ multiplex PCR; TCRdb keeps in-frame clones, though not all of them. The repertoire holds approximately 400,000 clones, 88% seen once, with more than 0.95% in the top ten. The study recruited people aged roughly 18 to 95 years across about two dozen US areas.

The sample taken for sequencing was PBMCs or T cells enriched from blood (not recorded which). This receptor was obtained from a woman aged 18-29 years who had recovered from COVID-19. V is TRBV30 and J is TRBJ2-5; D is perhaps TRBD2 (7 bases). The CDR3 region is CAWSVTMGGPETQYF. The CDR3 DNA is TGTGCCTGGAGTGTAACCATGGGGGGGCCTGAGACCCAGTACTTC.